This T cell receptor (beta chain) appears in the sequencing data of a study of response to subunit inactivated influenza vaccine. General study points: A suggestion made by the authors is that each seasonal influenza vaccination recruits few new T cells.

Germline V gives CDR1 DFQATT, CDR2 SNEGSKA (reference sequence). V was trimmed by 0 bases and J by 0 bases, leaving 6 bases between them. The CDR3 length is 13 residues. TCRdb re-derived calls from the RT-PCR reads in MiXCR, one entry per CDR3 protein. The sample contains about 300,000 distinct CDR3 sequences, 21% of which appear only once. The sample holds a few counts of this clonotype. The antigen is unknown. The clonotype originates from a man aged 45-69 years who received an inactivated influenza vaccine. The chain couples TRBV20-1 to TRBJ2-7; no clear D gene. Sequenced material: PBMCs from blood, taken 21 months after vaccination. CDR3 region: CSARELSSYEQYF. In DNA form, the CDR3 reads TGCAGTGCTAGAGAACTCAGCTCCTACGAGCAGTACTTC.